This TCR beta chain appears in the sequencing data of a study of T cells expressing NK-cell markers. Overall study: It was sorted CD3+CD56-NKG2C+, CD3+CD56+NKG2C- and CD3+CD56+NKG2C+ T cells that provided the TCR beta repertoires. Study-wide results and caveats: Several donors showed dominant NKG2C+ clonotypes comprising roughly 1.0-7.0% of their CD8+ T cells. Where four donors were concerned, these clonotypes also led the CD3+CD56-NKG2C+ fraction.

CDR3 length: 17 residues. CDR1 is SGHKS, CDR2 YYEKEE, per germline (reference sequence). In the case of this clonotype: Antigen specificity is unknown.

TCRdb re-called the 5' RACE reads; every CDR3 protein appears as one record, without DNA. The listing contains a few hundred thousand distinct CDR3 sequences. This rearrangement joins TRBV5-5 to TRBJ2-5; TCRdb's D call of TRBD2 is untestable without DNA. The sequenced material came from blood T cells: a sorted CD56 or NKG2C T cell subset, CD4+ or CD8+ T cells, or bulk PBMC T cells (not recorded which). The sequence derives from a man aged 18 to 29 in good health. The CDR3 reads CASSFGLAGGPGETQYF.